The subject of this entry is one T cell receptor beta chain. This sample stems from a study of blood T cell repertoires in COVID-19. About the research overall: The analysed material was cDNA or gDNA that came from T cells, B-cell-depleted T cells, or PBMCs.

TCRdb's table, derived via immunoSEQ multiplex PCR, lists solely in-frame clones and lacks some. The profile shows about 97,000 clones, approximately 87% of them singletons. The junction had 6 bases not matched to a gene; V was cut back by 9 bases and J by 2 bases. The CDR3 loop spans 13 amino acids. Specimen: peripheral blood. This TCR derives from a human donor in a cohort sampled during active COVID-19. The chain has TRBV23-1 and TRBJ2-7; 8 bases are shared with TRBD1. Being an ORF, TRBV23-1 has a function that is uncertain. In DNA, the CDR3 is TGCGCCAGTCGGGACAGGCCAACCTACGAGCAGTACTTC. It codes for CASRDRPTYEQYF.